Below are 10 T cell receptor beta chains sequenced from a single sample in a study of OX40 agonist ivuxolimab in advanced cancers. Produced via immunoSEQ multiplex PCR; TCRdb's table is partial and in-frame only. Of about 31,000 clones listed, roughly 90% are singletons. Material: CD4+ or CD8+ T cells sorted from blood, obtained in a trial of the OX40 agonist ivuxolimab. The receptors shown here come from an adult with an advanced solid tumor such as melanoma, head and neck, liver or kidney cancer.

The chain is built from TRBV7-2 and TRBJ2-5; maybe TRBD2 (6 bases). CDR3 length: 15 amino acids. CDR1 SGHTA and CDR2 FQGNSA come from the germline V gene. Trimming left V 1 base short and J 2 bases short, with 11 bases between. CDR3 protein: CASSLGGGFQETQYF. DNA of the CDR3: TGTGCCAGCAGCTTAGGTGGAGGGTTTCAAGAGACCCAGTACTTC.

This clone has just one count. V and J are TRBV4-1 and TRBJ2-1; D is unclear. Trimming removed 0 bases from V and 0 bases from J, with 3 bases in between. Germline CDR1 reads MGHRA; CDR2 reads YSYEKL. The CDR3 sequence is 14 residues long. The CDR3 region is CASSQDSSYNEQFF. In nucleotides, the CDR3 is TGCGCCAGCAGCCAAGATAGCTCCTACAATGAGCAGTTCTTC.

This rearrangement joins TRBV7-8 to TRBJ2-4; D might be TRBD1 (5 bases). The CDR3 totals 14 residues. The germline V and J ends were trimmed by 4 bases and 8 bases, with 15 bases remaining between them. The germline V gene has CDR1 SGHVS and CDR2 FQNEAQ. CDR3 sequence (DNA): TGTGCCAGCAGCTCGGATGGGGCCTATGACATTCAGTACTTC. Its translation: CASSSDGAYDIQYF.

The chain employs TRBV6-5 and TRBJ1-2, with 9 bases matching TRBD1. The germline V gene encodes CDR1 MNHEY and CDR2 SVGAGI. This CDR3 comprises 13 residues. Trimming removed 8 bases from V and 7 bases from J; junction bases left unmatched: 8. In DNA form, the CDR3 reads TGTGCCAGCGAGACAGGGGGAGATGCTGGCTACACCTTC. It specifies CASETGGDAGYTF.

The genes are TRBV4-1 and TRBJ2-7, with 9 bases identical to TRBD1. CDR3 size: 16 residues. Germline V gives CDR1 MGHRA, CDR2 YSYEKL. The junction had 13 bases not matched to a gene; V was cut back by 1 base and J by 9 bases. The CDR3 reads CASSQGQGQGRHGQYF. The CDR3 bases are TGCGCCAGCAGCCAAGGGCAGGGACAGGGACGACACGGGCAGTACTTC.

This chain joins TRBV11-2 and TRBJ2-7; D not certain. The CDR3 runs to 12 residues. Germline CDR1 reads SGHAT; CDR2 reads FQNNGV. Trimming pared 5 bases from V and 7 bases from J, leaving 12 bases between. The CDR3 region is CASSPPEPEQYF. As DNA, the CDR3 is TGTGCCAGCAGCCCTCCGGAACCTGAGCAGTACTTC.

The J gene is TRBJ2-7, the V gene TRBV18; 11 bases are a match to TRBD1. Germline values: CDR1 KGHSH, CDR2 LQKENI. Losses at the gene ends were 6 bases for V and 3 bases for J; bases not matched to a gene: 7. The CDR3 covers 15 residues. CDR3 amino acids: CASSHGTGGHYEQYF. In DNA form, the CDR3 reads TGTGCCAGCTCCCACGGGACAGGGGGGCACTACGAGCAGTACTTC. Looking up the rest from reference TRBV18 and TRBJ2-7 gives the full variable domain: NAGVMQNPRHLVRRRGQEARLRCSPMKGHSHVYWYRQLPEEGLKFMVYLQKENIIDESGMPKERFSAEFPKEGPSILRIQQVVRGDSAAYFCASSHGTGGHYEQYFGPGTRLTVT.

The chain combines TRBV15 with TRBJ2-7; D remains unclear. There are 13 residues in the CDR3. The germline V gene has CDR1 LNHNV and CDR2 YYDKDF (reference sequence). With 0 bases removed from V and 5 bases from J, the gap between germline ends came to 8 bases. The DNA for the CDR3 is TGTGCCACCAGCAGAGATACCGTTAACGAGCAGTACTTC. Amino acids: CATSRDTVNEQYF.

This clone was detected once. The chain has TRBV19 and TRBJ2-2; no clear D gene. Trimming took off 3 bases at V and 1 base at J, with 6 bases between the two ends. The CDR3 runs to 14 residues. CDR1 is LNHDA and CDR2 is SQIVND in the germline V gene (reference sequence). CDR3 nucleotides: TGTGCCAGTAGTATCTCTGGGAACACCGGGGAGCTGTTTTTT. Protein sequence: CASSISGNTGELFF.

V gene TRBV9 combines with J gene TRBJ2-5, with TRBD2 matching over 15 bases. Germline CDR1 and CDR2: SGDLS and YYNGEE. The CDR3 sequence is 17 residues long. V shed 2 bases, J shed 5 bases, and the junction held 7 bases outside the gene matches. This chain's CDR3 is CASSVGTSGGYGETQYF. For the CDR3, the DNA is TGTGCCAGCAGCGTGGGGACTAGCGGGGGGTACGGGGAGACCCAGTACTTC.